The 3 T cell receptor beta chains below were found in one sample sequenced in a study of T cells in Graves' hyperthyroidism and ophthalmopathy. Template material for amplifying TCR beta CDR3 regions consisted of RNA transcripts. First-round RT-PCR with HTBI primers amplified the TCR CDR3 region. A single record per CDR3 protein comes from TCRdb applying MiXCR to the multiplex PCR reads. The data show approximately 710,000 distinct CDR3 sequences, with roughly a sixth seen just once and roughly a sixth held by the top ten. Material: blood. The source of these receptors is a middle-aged man with Graves' hyperthyroidism.

There are many counts of this clonotype. This chain joins TRBV9 and TRBJ2-3; TRBD1 matches 9 bases. This CDR3 has 15 amino acids. V lost 4 bases to trimming and J lost 2 bases; unmatched junction nucleotides: 5. The germline V gene has CDR1 SGDLS and CDR2 YYNGEE. The DNA for the CDR3 is TGTGCCAGCAGCTCGGGACAGGGTAACACAGATACGCAGTATTTT. This sequence encodes CASSSGQGNTDTQYF.

This clonotype was observed a handful of times. V usage is TRBV6-1 and J usage is TRBJ1-5, with no clear D. Trimming pared 5 bases from V and 3 bases from J, leaving 17 bases between. Germline values: CDR1 MNHNS, CDR2 SASEGT. CDR3 length: 16 amino acids. CDR3 amino acids: CASSLDPPGHNQPQHF. The CDR3 bases are TGTGCCAGCAGTTTGGACCCACCGGGTCACAATCAGCCCCAGCATTTT.

The sample holds one count of this clonotype. This sequence joins TRBV5-1 and TRBJ2-6, with 8 bases identical to TRBD1. The germline gives CDR1 SGHRS, CDR2 YFSETQ. This CDR3 has 16 amino acids. V trimming: 4 bases; J trimming: 2 bases; junction bases outside the gene matches: 5. CDR3 in DNA: TGCGCCAGCAGCGGACCGGGACAGGCTGGGGCCAACGTCCTGACTTTC. Protein: CASSGPGQAGANVLTF.